A selection of T cell receptor beta chains follows, all from one sample in a study of T cell responses to AZD1222 COVID-19 vaccine. Some clones are missing from TCRdb's copy, which holds only in-frame ones; the method was immunoSEQ multiplex PCR. Of over 130,000 clones listed, under 95% are singletons. Sequenced here: peripheral blood, sampled 28 days after the second AZD1222 dose. Receptor source: an adult who received the AZD1222 COVID-19 vaccine. Each CDR3 is given with its conserved first and last residue. The D gene is left open where the match is weak. Expanded clones get a size class; other rows say once, few or many, or leave the size out.

>TRBD1|few|TRBV5-1|TRBJ2-1
TGCGCCAGCAGCTTGCTGGGACAGGGTACTTACAATGAGCAGTTCTTC
CASSLLGQGTYNEQFF
>NA|NA|TRBV7-2|TRBJ2-3
TGTGCCAGCAGCCCCCGGGACCTTCTCACAGATACGCAGTATTTT
CASSPRDLLTDTQYF
>NA|NA|TRBV6-5|TRBJ2-3
TGTGCCAGCAGGCCCAGGGAAAGTAGGACAGATACGCAGTATTTT
CASRPRESRTDTQYF
>TRBD2|NA|TRBV3-1/TRBV3-2|TRBJ2-2
TGTGCCAGCAGCCAAGATAGAGCTAGCGGGACGAACACCGGGGAGCTGTTTTTT
CASSQDRASGTNTGELFF
>TRBD1|NA|TRBV5-1|TRBJ1-5
TGCGCCAGCAGCACACGGACAGGGATCAATCAGCCCCAGCATTTT
CASSTRTGINQPQHF
>NA|NA|TRBV4-2|TRBJ1-4
TGTGCCAGCGCACCGGGCCAGACAGAGGAAAAACTGTTTTTT
CASAPGQTEEKLFF
>NA|NA|TRBV30|TRBJ1-6
TGTGCCTGGAGCAGCCAGGGTAGTAATTCACCCCTCCACTTT
CAWSSQGSNSPLHF
>NA|NA|TRBV6-5|TRBJ2-1
TGTGCCAGCAGTTACGCAACCGGGACAACCAATGAGCAGTTCTTC
CASSYATGTTNEQFF
>TRBD2|once|TRBV9|TRBJ2-7
TGTGCCAGCAGCGTAAGCGGGAGGGCATCCTACGAGCAGTACTTC
CASSVSGRASYEQYF
>NA|NA|TRBV7-2|TRBJ1-2
TGTGCCAGCAGCTCTACCAGAGGGGGTGATGGCTACACCTTC
CASSSTRGGDGYTF
>NA|once|TRBV18|TRBJ2-3
TGTGCCAGCTCACCATACGAGACCGGGTTAGCTAGCACAGATACGCAGTATTTT
CASSPYETGLASTDTQYF
>NA|NA|TRBV6-5|TRBJ1-1
TGTGCCAGCAGCCCGGGGCGGTTTGAAGCTTTCTTT
CASSPGRFEAFF
>NA|NA|TRBV10-2|TRBJ2-1
TGCGCCAGCGCCTTGAATGAGCAGTTCTTC
CASALNEQFF
>TRBD2|NA|TRBV11-3|TRBJ2-1
TGTGCCACCGGGACTAGGGCCTACAATGAGCAGTTCTTC
CATGTRAYNEQFF
>TRBD2|NA|TRBV6-6|TRBJ2-2
TGTGCCAGCATTCCACGGGAGCGGGAGGGTGCCGGGGAGCTGTTTTTT
CASIPREREGAGELFF
>NA|few|TRBV3-1/TRBV3-2|TRBJ1-3
TGTGCCAGCAGCCAAGTTGCTTGGTTTAATGGAAACACCATATATTTT
CASSQVAWFNGNTIYF
>NA|NA|TRBV3-1/TRBV3-2|TRBJ2-7
TGTGCCAGCAGCCAGGTCCCAGGGTACGAGCAGTACTTC
CASSQVPGYEQYF
>NA|NA|TRBV27|TRBJ2-7
TGTGCCAGCAGGAGCACACAGGGAACCTACGAGCAGTACTTC
CASRSTQGTYEQYF
>TRBD2|NA|TRBV18|TRBJ2-5
TGTGCCAGCTCTCCAACTAGCGGGAGCCGGGAGACCCAGTACTTC
CASSPTSGSRETQYF
>NA|NA|TRBV12-3/TRBV12-4|TRBJ2-1
TGTGCCAGCAGTCCCTGGGACAATGAGCAGTTCTTC
CASSPWDNEQFF
>TRBD2|NA|TRBV19|TRBJ2-3
TGTGCCAGTAGTCTCACTAGCGGGAGAGATACGCAGTATTTT
CASSLTSGRDTQYF
>TRBD2|NA|TRBV5-1|TRBJ2-3
TGCGCCAGCAGCTTGACCGGACTAGCCACGCAATGGTTGTATTTT
CASSLTGLATQWLYF
>NA|NA|TRBV5-1|TRBJ2-2
TGCGCCAGCACTGACGGGACTCCCAGTTCCGGGGAGCTGTTTTTT
CASTDGTPSSGELFF
>NA|NA|TRBV5-4|TRBJ1-2
TGTGCCAGCAGCTTGGCCGGGGACTATGGCTACACCTTC
CASSLAGDYGYTF
>NA|NA|TRBV5-1|TRBJ2-3
TGCGCCAGCAGCTTGATCGGGGCAGGAAGGGCAGATACGCAGTATTTT
CASSLIGAGRADTQYF
>TRBD2|NA|TRBV7-8|TRBJ2-7
TGTGCCAGCAGCGTACTAGCGGGAGGAGTACACGAGCAGTACTTC
CASSVLAGGVHEQYF
>NA|NA|TRBV7-4|TRBJ1-2
TGTGCCAGCAGCTTAGCGATGGGTGGCTACACCTTC
CASSLAMGGYTF
>NA|once|TRBV29-1|TRBJ2-7
TGCAGCGTTGATCTGGGGTCCTACGAGCAGTACTTC
CSVDLGSYEQYF
>TRBD2|NA|TRBV5-1|TRBJ2-7
TGCGCCAGCAGCTGGACTAGCGGAACCTACGAGCAGTACTTC
CASSWTSGTYEQYF
>NA|NA|TRBV11-2|TRBJ2-7
TGTGCCAGCAGCTTATCAGGGACCGAGCAGTACTTC
CASSLSGTEQYF
>TRBD1|NA|TRBV5-4|TRBJ1-6
TGTGCCAGCAGCTGGCCCGGGACAGGGAGTAATTCACCCCTCCACTTT
CASSWPGTGSNSPLHF
>TRBD1|NA|TRBV10-3|TRBJ1-2
TGTGCCATCGCTTTCGACAGGGGGCAAGGGGGCTACACCTTC
CAIAFDRGQGGYTF
>NA|once|TRBV28|TRBJ1-2
TGTGCCAGCAGTTCGGTCGGGAACTATGGCTACACCTTC
CASSSVGNYGYTF
>TRBD1|NA|TRBV11-2|TRBJ1-4
TGTGCCAGCAGCTTGTCGACAGGGTTTTATAATGAAAAACTGTTTTTT
CASSLSTGFYNEKLFF
>TRBD2|NA|TRBV30|TRBJ2-7
TGTGCCTGGAGACTAGCGCCTCTGTACTCCGAGCAGTACTTC
CAWRLAPLYSEQYF
>TRBD1|NA|TRBV5-1|TRBJ2-7
TGCGCCAGCAGCCCCGGACAGGGGTTCTACGAGCAGTACTTC
CASSPGQGFYEQYF
>TRBD2|NA|TRBV19|TRBJ2-7
TGTGCCAGTAGCGGCGGGGGAGGGCCTTTGTACGAGCAGTACTTC
CASSGGGGPLYEQYF
>NA|NA|TRBV7-2|TRBJ1-1
TGTGCCAGCAGCCACGAAAACACTGAAGCTTTCTTT
CASSHENTEAFF
>NA|NA|TRBV28|TRBJ1-3
TGTGCCAGCAGACCCGGCAGAAGCTCTGGAAACACCATATATTTT
CASRPGRSSGNTIYF
>TRBD2|NA|TRBV5-4|TRBJ2-6
TGTGCCAGCAGCTGGGGACTAGCGGGTACCGCTGGCGGGGCCAACGTCCTGACTTTC
CASSWGLAGTAGGANVLTF
>NA|NA|TRBV2|TRBJ1-4
TGTGCCAGCCACCGGGACGGAGTTAATGAAAAACTGTTTTTT
CASHRDGVNEKLFF
>TRBD1|NA|TRBV19|TRBJ2-6
TGTGCCAGTAGTTCATGGACAGGGTTTGGTGGGGCCAACGTCCTGACTTTC
CASSSWTGFGGANVLTF
>TRBD1|NA|TRBV7-2|TRBJ2-1
TGTGCCAGCAGCCCAAAGATCAGACAGGGGTACAATGAGCAGTTCTTC
CASSPKIRQGYNEQFF
>NA|NA|TRBV11-2|TRBJ2-7
TGTGCCAGCAGCTTAGCCAGGGCGCGGTACGAGCAGTACTTC
CASSLARARYEQYF